This paragraph reports one TCR beta chain. Its cognate antigen is unknown. These data are taken from a study of cytomegalovirus exposure and HLA in healthy donors. General study findings and limits: Some V segments could not be told apart, so they were left out, TRBV6-2 and TRBV6-3 among them. As immune exposure information, only CMV serostatus was available. The classifier, whose performance was assessed in both the original and validation cohorts, reportedly diagnosed cytomegalovirus status with high specificity and sensitivity.

V gave up 0 bases and J gave up 3 bases; unmatched junction bases: 3. The CDR3 extends over 16 amino acids. The germline gives CDR1 SGDLS, CDR2 YYNGEE. PCR was performed using 60 Vbeta and 13 Jbeta primers. Data came from immunoSEQ multiplex PCR; TCRdb stores just in-frame clones and leaves some out. The sample shows roughly 140,000 clones, 80% of them seen only once. The source of this sequence is a man in his forties in good health and CMV-seronegative. Sequenced sample: PBMCs. The chain carries TRBV9 and TRBJ1-4; 9 bases are shared with TRBD1. CDR3 sequence: CASSVDRGRANEKLFF. As DNA, the CDR3 is TGTGCCAGCAGCGTAGACAGGGGGCGGGCTAATGAAAAACTGTTTTTT.